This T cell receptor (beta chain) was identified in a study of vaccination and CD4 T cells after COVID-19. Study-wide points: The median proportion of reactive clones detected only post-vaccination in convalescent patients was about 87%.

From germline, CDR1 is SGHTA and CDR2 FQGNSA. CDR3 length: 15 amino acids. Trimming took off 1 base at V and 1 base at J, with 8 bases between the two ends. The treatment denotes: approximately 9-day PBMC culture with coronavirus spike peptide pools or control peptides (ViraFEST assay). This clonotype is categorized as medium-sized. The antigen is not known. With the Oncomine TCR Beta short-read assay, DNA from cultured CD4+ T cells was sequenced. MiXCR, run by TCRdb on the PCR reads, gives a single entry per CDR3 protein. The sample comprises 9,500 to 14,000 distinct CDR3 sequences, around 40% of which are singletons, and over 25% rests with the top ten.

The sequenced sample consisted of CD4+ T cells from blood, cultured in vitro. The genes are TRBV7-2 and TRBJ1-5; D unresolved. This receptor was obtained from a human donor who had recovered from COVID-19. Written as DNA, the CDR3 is TGTGCCAGCAGCTTAGATCTGGCCAGCAATCAGCCCCAGCATTTT. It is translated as CASSLDLASNQPQHF.